These 13 T cell receptor beta chains came from one sample sequenced in a study of PD-L1 blockade in urothelial cancer. Generated by immunoSEQ multiplex PCR, the TCRdb table keeps only in-frame clones and is missing some. The data show more than 50,000 clones, 81% seen once. As for time point: pretreatment peripheral blood. The input for sequencing was PBMCs, taken around atezolizumab (anti-PD-L1) treatment. These receptors came from a man in his 70s with urothelial cancer.

The rearrangement uses TRBV7-9 and TRBJ2-5; TRBD2 matches 10 bases. Trimming cost V 1 base and J 5 bases; bases outside gene matches: 13. Germline V gives CDR1 SEHNR, CDR2 FQNEAQ (reference sequence). This CDR3 comprises 18 residues. This CDR3 is CASSLVRRASGSQETQYF. Here the CDR3 DNA reads TGTGCCAGCAGCTTAGTTCGGAGGGCTAGCGGGAGTCAGGAGACCCAGTACTTC.

The chain has TRBV7-2 and TRBJ1-4; a weak D match, TRBD1 (6 bases). V lost 2 bases, J lost 7 bases, and 20 bases lay in between. This CDR3 has 17 amino acids. Per the germline V gene, CDR1 is SGHTA and CDR2 is FQGNSA. CDR3 bases: TGTGCCAGCAGCTTAAGGGTGCAGGGGCCCTACGGTGAAAAACTGTTTTTT. Protein product: CASSLRVQGPYGEKLFF.

This chain links TRBV18 with TRBJ2-4; 7 bases match TRBD1. CDR1 is KGHSH and CDR2 is LQKENI in the germline V gene. The V segment lost 4 bases and the J segment 1 base; nucleotides outside the gene matches: 13. This CDR3 is built from 18 residues. CDR3 region: CASSQDRVGRSAKNIQYF. The CDR3 bases are TGTGCCAGCTCACAAGACAGGGTAGGAAGGTCGGCCAAAAACATTCAGTACTTC.

V gene TRBV28 combines with J gene TRBJ2-7; 10 positions agree with TRBD2. From germline, CDR1 is MDHEN and CDR2 SYDVKM. The CDR3 sequence is 15 residues long. V lost 4 bases to trimming and J lost 9 bases; unmatched junction nucleotides: 12. For the CDR3, the DNA is TGTGCCAGCAGTTCGACCGGGACTAGCGTGGGCGGGCAGTACTTC. Its protein is CASSSTGTSVGGQYF.

This clone was observed a handful of times. The gene calls are TRBV5-4 and TRBJ1-1; no firm D call. The CDR3 extends over 15 amino acids. Trimming took 0 bases from V and 3 from J, leaving 12 bases between them. Germline CDR1 is SGHNT and CDR2 is YYREEE (reference sequence). Here the CDR3 reads CASSLESRPDTEAFF. The CDR3 nucleotides are TGTGCCAGCAGCTTGGAATCGAGGCCTGACACTGAAGCTTTCTTT.

This clone was observed a handful of times. The gene calls are TRBV7-8 and TRBJ2-3; no firm D call. Germline V gives CDR1 SGHVS, CDR2 FQNEAQ. The CDR3 totals 11 residues. V lost 2 bases, J lost 6 bases, and 3 bases lay in between. The CDR3 nucleotides read TGTGCCAGCAGCTTAAGCGATACGCAGTATTTT. This sequence encodes CASSLSDTQYF.

The gene calls are TRBV6-5 and TRBJ1-5, with 8 positions matching TRBD1. Trimming removed 2 bases from V and 4 bases from J; junction bases left unmatched: 1. The CDR3 is 14 residues long. Per germline, CDR1 MNHEY and CDR2 SVGAGI. DNA for the CDR3: TGTGCCAGCAGTTACGGGACAGGTAATCAGCCCCAGCATTTT. Amino acid sequence: CASSYGTGNQPQHF.

The V gene is TRBV5-1, the J gene TRBJ2-2; 7 bases map to TRBD2. Germline CDR1 reads SGHRS; CDR2 reads YFSETQ. This CDR3 is built from 16 residues. V lost 1 base to trimming and J lost 1 base; unmatched junction nucleotides: 4. The CDR3 nucleotides are TGCGCCAGCAGCTTGCGCGGGAGTCAGAACACCGGGGAGCTGTTTTTT. Translating gives CASSLRGSQNTGELFF. Using reference TRBV5-1 and TRBJ2-2 for the parts outside the CDR3, the full variable domain is KAGVTQTPRYLIKTRGQQVTLSCSPISGHRSVSWYQQTPGQGLQFLFEYFSETQRNKGNFPGRFSGRQFSNSRSEMNVSTLELGDSALYLCASSLRGSQNTGELFFGEGSRLTVL.

With regard to this clone: Other DNA sequences from this sample encode an identical CDR3 as well. This sequence joins TRBV7-2 and TRBJ1-2; 10 nucleotides line up with TRBD1. V shed 5 bases, J shed 2 bases, and the junction held 2 bases outside the gene matches. Germline lookup yields CDR1 SGHTA and CDR2 FQGNSA. The CDR3 length is 14 residues. The chain's CDR3 is CASSLGQGNYGYTF. CDR3 nucleotide sequence: TGTGCCAGCAGCCTGGGACAGGGGAACTATGGCTACACCTTC.

V gene TRBV29-1 combines with J gene TRBJ1-4; unclear D gene. Germline V lookup: CDR1 SQVTM, CDR2 ANQGSEA. This CDR3 has 12 residues. Trimming removed 5 bases at V and 6 bases at J, with 10 bases between. The CDR3 loop reads CSVLAADEKLFF. DNA for the CDR3: TGCAGCGTTCTGGCGGCGGATGAAAAACTGTTTTTT.

The chain has TRBV7-9 and TRBJ1-3; D is unresolved. Germline CDR1 reads SEHNR; CDR2 reads FQNEAQ (reference sequence). There are 14 residues in the CDR3. Trimming shortened V by 7 bases and J by 0 bases, and 10 bases separated the two germline ends. The CDR3 here is CASIQHNSGNTIYF. The CDR3 DNA reads TGTGCCAGCATCCAACATAACTCTGGAAACACCATATATTTT.

CDR3 protein: CATSRVGGYEQYF. The CDR3 coding sequence is TGTGCCACCAGCAGAGTAGGAGGTTACGAGCAGTACTTC. The chain couples TRBV15 to TRBJ2-7; tentative D call: TRBD2 (5 bases). V was shortened by 1 base and J by 4 bases, with 8 bases between the two germline ends. Per the germline V gene, CDR1 is LNHNV and CDR2 is YYDKDF (reference sequence). The CDR3 loop spans 13 amino acids.

This clone was counted once. The chain has TRBV2 and TRBJ2-7, with TRBD2 as a possible D gene (6 bases). Trimming stripped 0 bases from V and 1 base from J, with 10 bases between. The CDR3 totals 15 residues. Looked up from germline, CDR1 is SNHLY and CDR2 is FYNNEI. The CDR3 here is CASSEAPRGSYEQYF. Here the CDR3 DNA reads TGTGCCAGCAGTGAAGCCCCGCGGGGATCCTACGAGCAGTACTTC.